The 32 T cell receptor beta chains in this list originate from one sample, sequenced in a study of blood T cell repertoires in COVID-19. TCRdb's copy holds only in-frame clones and misses some; the assay was immunoSEQ multiplex PCR. The table shows 170,000 or so clones, with 60% to 80% occurring only once. Sequencing was carried out using PBMCs or T cells enriched from blood (not recorded which). The receptors were sampled from a woman aged 45-65 years who had recovered from COVID-19.

The chain recombines TRBV27 with TRBJ2-7, with 10 bases aligning to TRBD2. J lost 5 bases, V lost 7 bases, and 11 bases had no gene match. This CDR3 comprises 15 residues. Germline V gene sequence: CDR1 MNHEY, CDR2 SMNVEV (reference sequence). This chain's CDR3 is CASKAPAGGRNEQYF. CDR3 nucleotide sequence: TGTGCCAGCAAGGCTCCAGCGGGAGGGCGAAACGAGCAGTACTTC.

This clone showed up just a few times. The gene calls are TRBV18 and TRBJ1-2; 8 nucleotides align to TRBD1. This CDR3 region has 13 residues. Per germline, CDR1 KGHSH and CDR2 LQKENI. V lost 3 bases, J lost 4 bases, and 1 base stayed unmatched. CDR3 nucleotide sequence: TGTGCCAGCTCACCCGGACAGGGCTATGGCTACACCTTC. It encodes CASSPGQGYGYTF. Variable domain in full (rest from reference TRBV18 and TRBJ1-2): NAGVMQNPRHLVRRRGQEARLRCSPMKGHSHVYWYRQLPEEGLKFMVYLQKENIIDESGMPKERFSAEFPKEGPSILRIQQVVRGDSAAYFCASSPGQGYGYTFGSGTRLTVV.

The chain combines TRBV21-1 with TRBJ1-5; the table's D call, TRBD1, was not checked against the DNA. TRBV21-1 is tagged as a pseudogene. This CDR3 has 19 residues. The chain's CDR3 is CASSKEGSSGRGEEQPQHF. The CDR3 nucleotides read TGTGCCAGCAGCAAAGAGGGGTCGTCGGGCAGGGGCGAGGAGCAGCCCCAGCATTTT.

The chain recombines TRBV5-1 with TRBJ2-1; 8 positions agree with TRBD2. The CDR3 length is 13 residues. The J segment lost 9 bases and the V segment lost 1 base, leaving 3 bases of the junction unmatched. Germline V gives CDR1 SGHRS, CDR2 YFSETQ. The CDR3: CASSLSSGPEQFF. The CDR3, as DNA: TGCGCCAGCAGCTTGTCTAGCGGGCCTGAGCAGTTCTTC.

The chain uses TRBV6-6 and TRBJ1-2, with 9 positions matching TRBD1. V was pared by 6 bases and J by 8 bases, with 4 bases of the junction left unmatched. The germline V gene encodes CDR1 MNHNY and CDR2 SVGAGI (reference sequence). There are 12 residues in the CDR3. For the CDR3, the DNA is TGTGCCAGCAGCCTGGACAGGGGCGGCTACACCTTC. As protein: CASSLDRGGYTF.

The chain employs TRBV11-2 and TRBJ2-1, with D perhaps TRBD2 (5 bases). Germline values: CDR1 SGHAT, CDR2 FQNNGV. Between the trimmed V and J ends, which lost 3 bases and 5 bases, there was a span of 20 bases. CDR3 length: 17 amino acids. The CDR3 spells CASSFMAGGGTNNEQFF. The DNA of the CDR3 is TGTGCCAGCAGCTTTATGGCGGGCGGCGGAACTAACAATGAGCAGTTCTTC.

V and J are TRBV6-5 and TRBJ1-2, with TRBD1 matching over 9 bases. The V and J ends lost 2 bases and 0 bases, in that order; junction bases with no gene match: 4. Germline V gene data show CDR1 as MNHEY and CDR2 as SVGAGI. The CDR3 is 16 residues long. The DNA for the CDR3 is TGTGCCAGCAGTTACGCGACAGGGGGTTCTAACTATGGCTACACCTTC. It translates to CASSYATGGSNYGYTF.

This clone was detected only a few times. The chain joins TRBV27 to TRBJ2-2; weak D call: TRBD2 (5 bases). Germline lookup yields CDR1 MNHEY and CDR2 SMNVEV (reference sequence). Trimming pared 6 bases from V and 2 bases from J, leaving 13 bases between. The length of the CDR3 is 15 residues. The CDR3 nucleotides read TGTGCCAGCAGAGGGCGCGGACTTAACACCGGGGAGCTGTTTTTT. Translation: CASRGRGLNTGELFF.

This chain joins TRBV10-3 and TRBJ2-7; unclear D gene. Germline lookup yields CDR1 ENHRY and CDR2 SYGVKD. This CDR3 is 16 amino acids long. The V and J ends lost 10 bases and 4 bases respectively, with 26 bases between them. The CDR3 DNA sequence: TGTGCCACCGCCGCCAGTCTCACTCCGACACCATACGAGCAGTACTTC. This codes for CATAASLTPTPYEQYF.

V and J are TRBV4-2 and TRBJ2-5; no clear D. This CDR3 has 14 residues. Looked up from germline, CDR1 is LGHNA and CDR2 is YNFKEQ. The V and J ends lost 1 base and 9 bases respectively, with 15 bases between them. Written as DNA, the CDR3 is TGTGCCAGCAGCCAAGTCCACAGCCTACCCCCCCAGTACTTC. Amino acid sequence: CASSQVHSLPPQYF.

Regarding this clone: Additional DNA sequences in this sample encode the identical CDR3. The J gene is TRBJ2-2, the V gene TRBV18, with a possible D match to TRBD2 (5 bases). This CDR3 has 15 residues. The V gene lost 3 bases and the J gene lost 3 bases, with 11 bases spanning the gap. Germline loops: CDR1 KGHSH, CDR2 LQKENI. The CDR3 spells CASSPRGPDTGELFF. CDR3 nucleotide sequence: TGTGCCAGCTCACCGAGAGGGCCGGACACCGGGGAGCTGTTTTTT.

The chain recombines TRBV2 with TRBJ1-1; D gene unclear. With 4 bases removed from V and 8 bases from J, the gap between germline ends came to 17 bases. Germline V lookup: CDR1 SNHLY, CDR2 FYNNEI. The CDR3 is 14 residues long. The CDR3 DNA follows: TGTGCCAGCAGTGTCCACGTTCCAGGTTCAGAAGCTTTCTTT. Translation gives CASSVHVPGSEAFF.

The chain carries TRBV18 and TRBJ1-2, with 7 bases that match TRBD1. V lost 6 bases, J lost 2 bases, and 15 bases stayed unmatched. The germline V gene encodes CDR1 KGHSH and CDR2 LQKENI. This CDR3 is 17 amino acids long. This chain's CDR3 is CASSPFPSQGVNYGYTF. The CDR3 coding sequence is TGTGCCAGCTCCCCATTTCCCAGCCAGGGGGTGAACTATGGCTACACCTTC.

The chain carries TRBV28 and TRBJ1-4; tentative D call: TRBD1 (6 bases). This CDR3 is built from 17 residues. Trimming left V 2 bases short and J 0 bases short, with 13 bases between. Germline lookup yields CDR1 MDHEN and CDR2 SYDVKM. In DNA, the CDR3 is TGTGCCAGCAGTTTACCCGGCAGGGGCTCAACTAATGAAAAACTGTTTTTT. As protein: CASSLPGRGSTNEKLFF.

J is TRBJ2-1 and V is TRBV11-2; D is possibly TRBD1 (6 bases). The CDR3 loop spans 13 amino acids. With 4 bases removed from V and 13 bases from J, the gap between germline ends came to 17 bases. Germline values: CDR1 SGHAT, CDR2 FQNNGV. CDR3 in DNA: TGTGCCAGCAGCTCAGATCTCAGACAGGTACAGTTCTTC. Its translation is CASSSDLRQVQFF.

The rearrangement uses TRBV27 and TRBJ2-7; 8 positions agree with TRBD1. Germline values: CDR1 MNHEY, CDR2 SMNVEV (reference sequence). CDR3 size: 14 residues. Losses at the gene ends were 3 bases for V and 4 bases for J; bases not matched to a gene: 5. CDR3 DNA: TGTGCCAGCAGTTTTTCAGGGGGCGAGTACGAGCAGTACTTC. Its translation is CASSFSGGEYEQYF.

The count of this clone is one. The genes are TRBV2 and TRBJ2-3, with 11 bases that match TRBD1. CDR3 length equals 15 residues. CDR1 is SNHLY and CDR2 is FYNNEI in the germline V gene. After removal of 5 bases from V and 3 bases from J, the junction contained 4 bases not matched to a gene. The CDR3 here is CASSTDRGRTDTQYF. The CDR3 nucleotides are TGTGCCAGCAGTACGGACAGGGGGCGAACAGATACGCAGTATTTT.

The chain couples TRBV28 to TRBJ1-2, with 10 nucleotides matching TRBD1. V lost 6 bases, J lost 4 bases, and 11 bases stayed unmatched. The CDR3 totals 16 residues. Germline V lookup: CDR1 MDHEN, CDR2 SYDVKM. CDR3 bases: TGTGCCAGCAGACCATCCGGGACAGGGGAGGTCTATGGCTACACCTTC. Translated: CASRPSGTGEVYGYTF.

The V gene is TRBV28, the J gene TRBJ2-7, with D unclear. The CDR3 runs to 12 residues. The V and J ends lost 6 bases and 0 bases respectively, with 6 bases between them. In germline, CDR1 is MDHEN, CDR2 SYDVKM. This chain's CDR3 is CASRRYSYEQYF. The DNA of the CDR3 is TGTGCCAGCAGGAGGTACTCCTACGAGCAGTACTTC.

For the CDR3, the DNA is TGCAGTGCTAGTGGCCGGAGGGCCGGGGAGACCCAGTACTTC. It yields the protein CSASGRRAGETQYF. The chain uses TRBV20-1 and TRBJ2-5; possibly TRBD2 for D (6 bases). In germline, CDR1 is DFQATT, CDR2 SNEGSKA (reference sequence). V was shortened by 3 bases and J by 5 bases, with 16 bases between the two germline ends. The CDR3 consists of 14 residues.

The chain couples TRBV14 to TRBJ2-2; 9 bases align to TRBD2. The CDR3 is 17 amino acids. In germline, CDR1 is SGHDN, CDR2 FVKESK. With 4 bases clipped from V and 5 bases from J, the junction kept 11 bases outside the gene matches. Here the CDR3 DNA reads TGTGCCAGCAGCCCCCTCCAAGCGGGAGGAGGGACCGGGGAGCTGTTTTTT. Amino acids: CASSPLQAGGGTGELFF.

The CDR3 bases are TGCGCCAGCAGCTCTCGGCTAGCGGGAGGGCCGGGCACCGGGGAGCTGTTTTTT. This encodes CASSSRLAGGPGTGELFF. This chain connects TRBV5-1 to TRBJ2-2, with 12 bases that match TRBD2. This CDR3 contains 18 residues. Germline V gene lookup returns CDR1 SGHRS and CDR2 YFSETQ. J gave up 4 bases and V 3 bases, and 10 bases lay outside the gene matches. The variable domain in full, with the rest retrieved from reference TRBV5-1 and TRBJ2-2, is KAGVTQTPRYLIKTRGQQVTLSCSPISGHRSVSWYQQTPGQGLQFLFEYFSETQRNKGNFPGRFSGRQFSNSRSEMNVSTLELGDSALYLCASSSRLAGGPGTGELFFGEGSRLTVL.

This rearrangement joins TRBV3-1 (or the pseudogene TRBV3-2) to TRBJ2-1, with D hard to call. V lost 6 bases, J lost 0 bases, and 3 bases lay in between. Looked up from germline, CDR1 is LGHDT and CDR2 is YNNKEL (reference sequence). The CDR3 length is 12 residues. The CDR3 DNA is TGTGCCAGCAGTCGCTCCTACAATGAGCAGTTCTTC. Protein product: CASSRSYNEQFF.

In DNA, the CDR3 is TGTGCCAGCAACGACGGGGAGGTTAGTGCCTACGAGCAGTACTTC. It codes for CASNDGEVSAYEQYF. The chain is built from TRBV7-8 and TRBJ2-7; possibly TRBD2 for D (6 bases). Trimming took 7 bases from V and 2 from J, leaving 18 bases between them. CDR1 SGHVS and CDR2 FQNEAQ come from the germline V gene. CDR3 length: 15 residues.

This chain uses TRBV4-1 with TRBJ2-2; 9 bases align to TRBD2. V was pared by 1 base and J by 0 bases, with 0 bases of the junction left unmatched. This CDR3 has 16 residues. CDR1 is MGHRA and CDR2 is YSYEKL in the germline V gene. DNA for the CDR3: TGCGCCAGCAGCCAAGTAGCGGGAGCGAACACCGGGGAGCTGTTTTTT. Translating gives CASSQVAGANTGELFF.

The V call is TRBV9, the J call TRBJ1-2; D ambiguous. Germline assignment: CDR1 SGDLS and CDR2 YYNGEE. V lost 4 bases to trimming and J lost 1 base, with 11 bases between them. This CDR3 has 14 amino acids. The DNA for the CDR3 is TGTGCCAGCAGCCCCACTAAAGATAACTATGGCTACACCTTC. Encoded protein: CASSPTKDNYGYTF. The whole variable domain, filled in from reference TRBV9 and TRBJ1-2, reads DSGVTQTPKHLITATGQRVTLRCSPRSGDLSVYWYQQSLDQGLQFLIQYYNGEERAKGNILERFSAQQFPDLHSELNLSSLELGDSALYFCASSPTKDNYGYTFGSGTRLTVV.

This clone was seen more than once but under ten times. The chain couples TRBV10-1 to TRBJ1-1, with TRBD1 as a possible D gene (5 bases). Germline CDR1 WNHNN, CDR2 SYGVQD (reference sequence). This CDR3 has 13 residues. V lost 6 bases, J lost 1 base, and 9 bases lay in between. The CDR3 loop is CASRLTGNTEAFF. CDR3 in DNA: TGCGCCAGCAGACTAACAGGGAACACTGAAGCTTTCTTT.

The chain joins TRBV7-2 to TRBJ2-3; D unclear. Germline CDR1 reads SGHTA; CDR2 reads FQGNSA. The CDR3 contains 14 residues. Trimming pared 5 bases from V and 4 bases from J, leaving 13 bases between. The CDR3 bases are TGTGCCAGCAGCCCCCGAGCACCCGCAGATACGCAGTATTTT. This gives the protein CASSPRAPADTQYF.

This clone was detected only a few times. V and J are TRBV19 and TRBJ2-4; 10 bases are a match to TRBD2. Germline-derived CDR1 and CDR2 are LNHDA and SQIVND (reference sequence). There are 15 residues in the CDR3. Losses at the gene ends were 5 bases for V and 6 bases for J; bases not matched to a gene: 7. The CDR3 sequence: CASSLGGTSANIQYF. In DNA form, the CDR3 reads TGTGCCAGTAGTTTAGGAGGGACTAGCGCAAACATTCAGTACTTC.

This chain links TRBV7-8 with TRBJ1-1; maybe TRBD1 (5 bases). V was cut by 2 bases and J by 1 base, with 11 bases left in between. The CDR3 consists of 15 residues. The V gene's germline CDR1 is SGHVS and CDR2 FQNEAQ. In DNA, the CDR3 is TGTGCCAGCAGCTTACCCGGGACTACGAACACTGAAGCTTTCTTT. Encoded protein: CASSLPGTTNTEAFF.

Comments on this clone: Other DNA sequences from this sample encode an identical CDR3 as well. The chain uses TRBV2 and TRBJ2-7, with D unclear. CDR3 length equals 11 residues. Per germline, CDR1 SNHLY and CDR2 FYNNEI. V dropped 6 bases and J dropped 3 bases, with 6 bases sitting between them. The CDR3 here is CASSYSYEQYF. CDR3 nucleotides: TGTGCCAGCAGCTACAGCTACGAGCAGTACTTC.

The rearrangement uses TRBV28 and TRBJ1-2; D is ambiguous. Germline V gives CDR1 MDHEN, CDR2 SYDVKM. Trimming removed 9 bases from V and 4 bases from J, with 12 bases in between. The CDR3 has 12 residues. CDR3 loop: CASSLRAYGYTF. In nucleotides, the CDR3 is TGTGCCAGTTCTTTGCGGGCCTATGGCTACACCTTC.